This entry features one T cell receptor beta chain sequence. Its specificity is not known. The sample comes from a study of OX40 agonist ivuxolimab in advanced cancers. Study background: In this trial design, patients received ivuxolimab intravenously at 0.01 to 10 mg/kg every 2 weeks.

This CDR3 has 14 residues. CDR1 and CDR2 (germline): MNHNY, SVGAGI (reference sequence). The V segment lost 5 bases and the J segment 5 bases; nucleotides outside the gene matches: 9. Assay used: immunoSEQ multiplex PCR; TCRdb lists only in-frame clones, some missing. The data contain some 150,000 clones, around nine tenths of them seen just once; the ten biggest clones take up about 1%. Study results and caveats: Among the least clonally expanded were partial responders at 0.1-3.0 mg/kg.

The input for sequencing was CD4+ or CD8+ T cells sorted from blood, taken in a trial of the OX40 agonist ivuxolimab. The TCR originated in an adult with an advanced solid tumor such as melanoma, head and neck, liver or kidney cancer. The chain has TRBV6-6 and TRBJ2-7, with 7 nucleotides matching TRBD1. CDR3 in amino acids: CASSAETGSDEQYF. The CDR3 region has the DNA TGTGCCAGCAGTGCAGAGACAGGGTCCGACGAGCAGTACTTC.